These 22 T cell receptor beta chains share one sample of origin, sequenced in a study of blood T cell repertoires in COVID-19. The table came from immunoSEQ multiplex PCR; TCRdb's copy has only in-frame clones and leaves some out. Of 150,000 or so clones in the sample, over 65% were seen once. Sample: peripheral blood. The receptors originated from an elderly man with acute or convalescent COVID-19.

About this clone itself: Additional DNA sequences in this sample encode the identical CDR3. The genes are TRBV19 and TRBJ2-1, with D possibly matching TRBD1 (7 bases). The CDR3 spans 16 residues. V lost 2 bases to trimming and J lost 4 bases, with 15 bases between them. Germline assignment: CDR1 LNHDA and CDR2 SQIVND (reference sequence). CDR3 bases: TGTGCCAGTAGTATAAGTGGAGGGGGCCCTTACAATGAGCAGTTCTTC. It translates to CASSISGGGPYNEQFF.

The CDR3 reads CASSPAGGTDTQYF. The CDR3 coding sequence is TGTGCCAGCAGCCCGGCGGGGGGGACGGATACGCAGTATTTT. The gene calls are TRBV7-3 and TRBJ2-3, with TRBD2 matching over 9 bases. Germline assignment: CDR1 SGHTA and CDR2 FQGTGA. This CDR3 is 14 amino acids long. V was pared by 5 bases and J by 6 bases, with 6 bases of the junction left unmatched.

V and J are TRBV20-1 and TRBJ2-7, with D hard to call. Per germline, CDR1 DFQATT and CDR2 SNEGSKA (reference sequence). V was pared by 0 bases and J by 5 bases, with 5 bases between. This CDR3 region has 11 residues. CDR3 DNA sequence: TGCAGTGCTAGAGATGGGCACGAGCAGTACTTC. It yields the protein CSARDGHEQYF.

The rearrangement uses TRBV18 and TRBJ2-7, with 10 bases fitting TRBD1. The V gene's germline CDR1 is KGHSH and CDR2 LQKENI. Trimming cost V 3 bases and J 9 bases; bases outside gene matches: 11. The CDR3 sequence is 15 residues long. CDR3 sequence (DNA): TGTGCCAGCTCACCCCCGGGACAGGGGAACATCGGGCAGTACTTC. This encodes CASSPPGQGNIGQYF.

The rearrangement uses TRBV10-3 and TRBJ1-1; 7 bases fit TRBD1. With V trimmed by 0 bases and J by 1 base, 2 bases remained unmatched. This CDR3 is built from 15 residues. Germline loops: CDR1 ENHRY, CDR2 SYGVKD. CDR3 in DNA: TGTGCCATCAGTGAGTCGGGACAGAGGAACACTGAAGCTTTCTTT. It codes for CAISESGQRNTEAFF.

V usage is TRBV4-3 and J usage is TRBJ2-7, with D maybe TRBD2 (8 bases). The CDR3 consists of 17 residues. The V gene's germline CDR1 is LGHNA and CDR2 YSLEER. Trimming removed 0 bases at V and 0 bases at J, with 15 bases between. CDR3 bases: TGCGCCAGCAGCCAAGAAGGGGGCGGGGGGTCCTCCTACGAGCAGTACTTC. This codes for CASSQEGGGGSSYEQYF.

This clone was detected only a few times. This CDR3 reads CASSYGDSSYEQYF. CDR3 nucleotides: TGTGCCAGCAGTTACGGGGACAGCTCCTACGAGCAGTACTTC. The chain couples TRBV6-5 to TRBJ2-7, with 7 bases fitting TRBD1. The CDR3 is 14 residues long. Germline V gives CDR1 MNHEY, CDR2 SVGAGI. The V segment lost 2 bases and the J segment 0 bases; nucleotides outside the gene matches: 1.

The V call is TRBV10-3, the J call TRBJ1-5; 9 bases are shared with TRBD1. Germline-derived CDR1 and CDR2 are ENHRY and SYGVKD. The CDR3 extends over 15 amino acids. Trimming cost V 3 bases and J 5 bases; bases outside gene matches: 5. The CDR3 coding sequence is TGTGCCATCAGTGACTCGGACAGGGGATATCAGCCCCAGCATTTT. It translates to CAISDSDRGYQPQHF.

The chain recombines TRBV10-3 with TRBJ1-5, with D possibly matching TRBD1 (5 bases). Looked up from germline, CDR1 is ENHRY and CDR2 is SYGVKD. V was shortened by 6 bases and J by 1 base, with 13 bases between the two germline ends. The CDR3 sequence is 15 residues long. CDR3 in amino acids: CAIRPDSASNQPQHF. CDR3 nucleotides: TGTGCCATCAGACCCGACAGCGCCAGCAATCAGCCCCAGCATTTT.

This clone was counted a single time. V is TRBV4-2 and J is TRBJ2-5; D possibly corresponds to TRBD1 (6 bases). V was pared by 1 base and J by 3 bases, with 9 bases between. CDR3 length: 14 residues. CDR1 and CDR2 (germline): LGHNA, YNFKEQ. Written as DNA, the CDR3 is TGTGCCAGCAGCCAAGTAGGACAGAAAGAGACCCAGTACTTC. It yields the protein CASSQVGQKETQYF.

For the CDR3, the DNA is TGCGCCAGCACCCTTGGAGCTAGCGGGGGGATAGAGACCCAGTACTTC. Encoded protein: CASTLGASGGIETQYF. The chain uses TRBV5-1 and TRBJ2-5; 11 bases match TRBD2. V gave up 6 bases and J gave up 4 bases; unmatched junction bases: 11. Germline V gene sequence: CDR1 SGHRS, CDR2 YFSETQ. The CDR3 has 16 amino acids.

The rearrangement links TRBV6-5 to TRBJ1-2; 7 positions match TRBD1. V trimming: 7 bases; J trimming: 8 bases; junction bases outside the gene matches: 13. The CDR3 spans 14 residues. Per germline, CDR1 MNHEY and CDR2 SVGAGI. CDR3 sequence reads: CASMRGQLDGGYTF. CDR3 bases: TGTGCCAGCATGAGGGGACAGCTTGATGGGGGCTACACCTTC.

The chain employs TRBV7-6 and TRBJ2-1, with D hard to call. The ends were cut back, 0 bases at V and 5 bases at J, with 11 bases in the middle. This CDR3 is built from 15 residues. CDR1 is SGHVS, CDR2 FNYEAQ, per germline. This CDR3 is CASSLAHLVNNEQFF. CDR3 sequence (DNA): TGTGCCAGCAGCTTAGCGCACCTAGTTAACAATGAGCAGTTCTTC.

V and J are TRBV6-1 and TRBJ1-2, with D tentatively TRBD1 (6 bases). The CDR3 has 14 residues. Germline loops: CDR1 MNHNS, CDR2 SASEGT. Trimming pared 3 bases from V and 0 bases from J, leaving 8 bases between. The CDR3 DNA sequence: TGTGCCAGCAGTGACAGGGGCGCTAACTATGGCTACACCTTC. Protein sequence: CASSDRGANYGYTF.

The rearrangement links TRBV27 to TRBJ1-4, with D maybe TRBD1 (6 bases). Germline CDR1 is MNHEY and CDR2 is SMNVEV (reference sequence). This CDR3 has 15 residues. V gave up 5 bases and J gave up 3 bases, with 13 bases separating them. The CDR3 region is CASSHQGWANEKLFF. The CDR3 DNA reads TGTGCCAGCAGTCACCAGGGGTGGGCTAATGAAAAACTGTTTTTT.

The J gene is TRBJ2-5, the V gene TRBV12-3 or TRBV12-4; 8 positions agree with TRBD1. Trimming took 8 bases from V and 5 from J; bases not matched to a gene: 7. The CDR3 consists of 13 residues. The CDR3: CASALGQGETQYF. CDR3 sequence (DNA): TGTGCCAGCGCCCTAGGACAGGGCGAGACCCAGTACTTC.

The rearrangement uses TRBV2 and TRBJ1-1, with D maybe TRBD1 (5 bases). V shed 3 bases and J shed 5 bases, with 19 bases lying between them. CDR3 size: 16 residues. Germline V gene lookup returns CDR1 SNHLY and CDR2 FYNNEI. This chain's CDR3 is CASSEVEGRWKTEAFF. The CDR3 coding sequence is TGTGCCAGCAGTGAGGTAGAGGGGAGGTGGAAGACTGAAGCTTTCTTT.

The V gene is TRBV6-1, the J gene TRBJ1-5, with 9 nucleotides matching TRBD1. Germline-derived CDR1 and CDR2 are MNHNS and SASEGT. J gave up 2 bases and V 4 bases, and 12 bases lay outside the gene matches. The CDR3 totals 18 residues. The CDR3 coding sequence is TGTGCCAGCAGTGCCACAGGGGGCGGGAATATTCGCAATCAGCCCCAGCATTTT. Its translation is CASSATGGGNIRNQPQHF.

The chain's CDR3 is CASSPAGDRGSEAFF. Written as DNA, the CDR3 is TGTGCCAGCAGTCCCGCCGGGGACAGGGGATCTGAAGCTTTCTTT. The chain is built from TRBV28 and TRBJ1-1; TRBD1 matches 10 bases. Germline-derived CDR1 and CDR2 are MDHEN and SYDVKM. The J segment lost 6 bases and the V segment lost 5 bases, leaving 9 bases of the junction unmatched. The CDR3 length is 15 residues.

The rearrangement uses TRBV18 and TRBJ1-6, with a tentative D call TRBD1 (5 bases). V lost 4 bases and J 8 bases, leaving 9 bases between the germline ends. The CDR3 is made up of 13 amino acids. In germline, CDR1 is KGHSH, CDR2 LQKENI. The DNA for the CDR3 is TGTGCCAGCTCACGCCAGACAGATTCACCCCTCCACTTT. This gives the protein CASSRQTDSPLHF. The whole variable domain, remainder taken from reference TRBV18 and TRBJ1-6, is NAGVMQNPRHLVRRRGQEARLRCSPMKGHSHVYWYRQLPEEGLKFMVYLQKENIIDESGMPKERFSAEFPKEGPSILRIQQVVRGDSAAYFCASSRQTDSPLHFGNGTRLTVT.

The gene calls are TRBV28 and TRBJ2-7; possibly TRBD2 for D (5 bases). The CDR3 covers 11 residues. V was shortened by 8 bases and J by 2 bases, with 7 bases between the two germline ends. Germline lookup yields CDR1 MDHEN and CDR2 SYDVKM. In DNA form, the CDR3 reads TGTGCCAGCCACGGGGCCTACGAGCAGTACGTC. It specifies CASHGAYEQYV.

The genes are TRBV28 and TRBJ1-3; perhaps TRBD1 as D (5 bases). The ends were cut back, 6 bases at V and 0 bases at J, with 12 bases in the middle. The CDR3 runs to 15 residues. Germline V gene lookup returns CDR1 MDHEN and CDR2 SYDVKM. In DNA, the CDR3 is TGTGCCAGCAGCTTCGGGGGAAGCTCTGGAAACACCATATATTTT. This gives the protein CASSFGGSSGNTIYF.